The rows below give T cell receptor beta chains drawn from one sample of a study of T cells in narcolepsy. This table comes from immunoSEQ multiplex PCR, and its TCRdb copy is limited to in-frame clones, with some not included. The data contain about 32,000 clones, 75% to 90% of them singletons. The sample consisted of CD45RA- memory CD4+ T cells from PBMCs. These receptors came from a human donor with narcolepsy. Both conserved end residues are part of each CDR3.

v_gene	j_gene	CDR3aa
TRBV16	TRBJ1-1	CASSQSGTGYTEAFF
TRBV11-3	TRBJ2-4	CASSYAGTGRFKNIQYF
TRBV15	TRBJ2-3	CATSFSSGGEADTQYF
TRBV19	TRBJ2-5	CASSPRTRALGETQYF
TRBV6-6	-	CASVSDKSYEQYF
TRBV5-1	TRBJ2-1	CASSLAEAARSYFF
TRBV7-9	TRBJ2-3	CASSLTSGRASDTQYF
TRBV6-1	TRBJ1-5	CASSLNRDQPQHF
TRBV28	TRBJ1-5	CASSPVLGNQPQHF
TRBV7-9	TRBJ1-4	CASSPGQGNEKLFF
TRBV9	TRBJ1-1	CASSVGVFTEAFF
TRBV2	TRBJ2-4	CASSEGSVGAQAKNIQYF
TRBV27	TRBJ1-4	CASSLRPGQVGEKLFF
TRBV5-1	TRBJ2-1	CASSLGGGLRNEQFF
TRBV5-1	TRBJ2-7	CASRLGTSGTYEQYF
TRBV6-8	TRBJ2-4	CASSSPPIQYF
TRBV7-2	TRBJ2-5	CASSRDRGETQYF
TRBV28	TRBJ1-1	CASSLWTGSAFF
TRBV5-5	TRBJ2-7	CASSLGLSSSYEQYF
TRBV11-3	TRBJ1-1	CASSFIGPGTEAFF
TRBV28	TRBJ2-1	CASSTGGGRHNEQFF
TRBV28	TRBJ1-2	CASSYPGQGKGYTF
TRBV7-3	TRBJ2-1	CASSLRPATGQNEQFF
TRBV18	TRBJ1-1	CASQENTEAFF
TRBV5-1	-	CASSLAGNEQYF
TRBV30	TRBJ2-2	CAWSVTPTGELFF
TRBV7-2	TRBJ1-1	CASSLARSNTEAFF
TRBV23-1	TRBJ1-2	CASSPYYGYTF
TRBV7-3	TRBJ2-6	CASSLKLTETASSGANVLTF
TRBV10-3	TRBJ1-3	CATFEGSGNTIYF